This T cell receptor beta chain was observed in a study of patients with pleural tuberculosis. A single record per CDR3 protein comes from TCRdb applying MiXCR to the reads. Of around 30,000 distinct CDR3 sequences in the sample, 15% to 20% were seen once. Germline V lookup: CDR1 SEHNR, CDR2 FQNEAQ (reference sequence). The CDR3 spans 13 residues. V was pared by 5 bases and J by 5 bases, with 12 bases between. The origin of this receptor is a human donor with pleural tuberculosis. The chain is built from TRBV7-9 and TRBJ1-2; tentative D call: TRBD1 (5 bases). Material for sequencing was peripheral blood. The CDR3 reads CASSLGTEYGYTF. For the CDR3, the DNA is TGTGCCAGCAGCCTCGGGACGGAGTATGGCTACACCTTC. Combining the CDR3 with reference TRBV7-9 and TRBJ1-2 gives the whole variable domain DTGVSQNPRHKITKRGQNVTFRCDPISEHNRLYWYRQTLGQGPEFLTYFQNEAQLEKSRLLSDRFSAERPKGSFSTLEIQRTEQGDSAMYLCASSLGTEYGYTFGSGTRLTVV.